This T cell receptor beta chain is drawn from a study of identical twins. About this clonotype: The antigen remains undetermined.

Study findings and constraints: There was more out-of-frame TCR alpha sharing in monozygotic twins than models estimated. In beta out-of-frame sequences, the excess sharing between twins was weaker. Its conclusions, products of cross-sectional statistical analysis, did not come from following the same donors.

V shed 0 bases and J shed 3 bases, with 10 bases lying between them. Germline lookup yields CDR1 MNHEY and CDR2 SVGAGI. The CDR3 is 15 residues long. Only healthy Caucasians were enrolled as donors. One entry per CDR3 protein results from TCRdb running MiXCR on the 5' RACE reads. The sample holds about 530,000 distinct CDR3 sequences; 20% to 25% are singletons and the top ten take roughly 0.5%. This sample was also put to use in a study of yellow fever vaccine responses in identical twins.

This chain uses TRBV6-5 with TRBJ2-3; D is undetermined. The sequence was collected from a woman aged 18-29 years in good health. The sample consisted of CD4+ T cells sorted from blood. The CDR3 bases are TGTGCCAGCAGTTACTCTCTTTCTCGGACAGATACGCAGTATTTT. Translation: CASSYSLSRTDTQYF.